The sequence of this TCR beta chain was determined in a study of blood T cell repertoires in COVID-19. As for the study in general: Samples of COVID-19 (acute and convalescent) were obtained from the United States, Italy and Spain. The cDNA or gDNA used as material had been derived from T cells, B-cell-depleted T cells, or PBMCs.

Germline V lookup: CDR1 SGHRS, CDR2 YFSETQ. V was clipped by 0 bases and J by 6 bases; unmatched bases: 5. The CDR3 contains 15 residues. Sequencing was performed with immunoSEQ multiplex PCR; in TCRdb, only in-frame clones are kept and a portion is missing. The sample records around 380,000 clones, about four fifths being singletons. The sequenced material came from peripheral blood. The source of this sequence is a human donor with acute or convalescent COVID-19. The donor label of this sample is uncertain. The chain combines TRBV5-1 with TRBJ1-2, with 10 positions matching TRBD1. The CDR3 DNA reads TGCGCCAGCAGCTTGGCTCGACAGGGGGCCAATGGCTACACCTTC. Amino acids: CASSLARQGANGYTF. Combining the CDR3 with reference TRBV5-1 and TRBJ1-2 gives the whole variable domain KAGVTQTPRYLIKTRGQQVTLSCSPISGHRSVSWYQQTPGQGLQFLFEYFSETQRNKGNFPGRFSGRQFSNSRSEMNVSTLELGDSALYLCASSLARQGANGYTFGSGTRLTVV.